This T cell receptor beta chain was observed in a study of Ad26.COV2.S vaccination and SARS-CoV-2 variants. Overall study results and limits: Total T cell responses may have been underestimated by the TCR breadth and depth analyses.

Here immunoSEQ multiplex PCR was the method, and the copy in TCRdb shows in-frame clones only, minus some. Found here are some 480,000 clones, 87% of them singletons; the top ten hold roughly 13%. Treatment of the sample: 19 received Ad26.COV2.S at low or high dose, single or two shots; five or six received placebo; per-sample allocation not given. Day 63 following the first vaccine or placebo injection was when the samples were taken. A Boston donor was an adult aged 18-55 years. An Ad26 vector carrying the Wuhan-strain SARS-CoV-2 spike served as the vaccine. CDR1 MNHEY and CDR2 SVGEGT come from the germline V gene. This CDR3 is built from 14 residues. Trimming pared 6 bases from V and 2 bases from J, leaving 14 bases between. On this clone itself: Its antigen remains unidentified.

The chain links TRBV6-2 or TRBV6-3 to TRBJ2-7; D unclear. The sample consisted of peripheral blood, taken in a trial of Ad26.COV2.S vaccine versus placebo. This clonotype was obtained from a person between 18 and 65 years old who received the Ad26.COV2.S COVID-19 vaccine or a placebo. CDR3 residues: CASSHGQITYEQYF. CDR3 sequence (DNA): TGTGCCAGCAGCCACGGGCAGATAACCTACGAGCAGTACTTC.